Each of the 31 T cell receptor beta chains below was sequenced from the same sample in a study of beta chain features in type 1 diabetes. Study outcomes and limitations: Across all four CD4+ subsets, people with type 1 diabetes showed modestly shorter TCRB CDR3s.

Expressed TCRB transcripts got sequenced, as all isolated RNA was reverse transcribed. This table comes from immunoSEQ multiplex PCR, and its TCRdb copy is limited to in-frame clones, with some not included. In the table there are 280,000 or so clones, over 14% of which are singletons. No antigen has been assigned to these receptors. The source material was naive CD4+ T cells from blood. These receptors were obtained from a man younger than 35 with type 1 diabetes.

This chain uses TRBV27 with TRBJ1-5, with D unclear. This CDR3 contains 13 residues. The germline gives CDR1 MNHEY, CDR2 SMNVEV (reference sequence). The V end lost 6 bases, the J end lost 7 bases, and 13 bases lay between the germline ends. In DNA form, the CDR3 reads TGTGCCAGCAGGTACAGTATCCACCAGCCCCAGCATTTT. Translation gives CASRYSIHQPQHF.

This clone was picked up a small number of times. V gene TRBV5-1 combines with J gene TRBJ2-7, with 7 bases fitting TRBD1. With 4 bases clipped from V and 3 bases from J, the junction kept 7 bases outside the gene matches. CDR1 is SGHRS and CDR2 is YFSETQ in the germline V gene. There are 14 residues in the CDR3. This CDR3 reads CASSRGTDLYEQYF. DNA of the CDR3: TGCGCCAGCAGCCGAGGGACAGACCTCTACGAGCAGTACTTC.

The V gene is TRBV5-6, the J gene TRBJ2-5; TRBD2 matches 8 bases. The germline V gene has CDR1 SGHDT and CDR2 YYEEEE. This CDR3 region has 15 residues. V dropped 2 bases and J dropped 4; count of bases not matched to a gene: 7. The CDR3 DNA follows: TGTGCCAGCAGCTTTCCGCGGAGCGGGAGAGAGACCCAGTACTTC. It encodes CASSFPRSGRETQYF.

This sequence joins TRBV7-2 and TRBJ1-4; D is uncertain. The CDR3 extends over 14 amino acids. V lost 1 base and J lost 8, with 11 bases in between. Germline CDR1 reads SGHTA; CDR2 reads FQGNSA. The CDR3 DNA sequence: TGTGCCAGCAGCTTAGAACCAGGCCTGGAAAAACTGTTTTTT. Translation gives CASSLEPGLEKLFF. Supplemented by reference TRBV7-2 and TRBJ1-4, the full variable domain reads GAGVSQSPSNKVTEKGKDVELRCDPISGHTALYWYRQSLGQGLEFLIYFQGNSAPDKSGLPSDRFSAERTGGSVSTLTIQRTQQEDSAVYLCASSLEPGLEKLFFGSGTQLSVL.

This clone has just a few counts. The J gene is TRBJ2-1, the V gene TRBV7-2, with 9 positions matching TRBD2. Per germline, CDR1 SGHTA and CDR2 FQGNSA. This CDR3 has 15 residues. V lost 6 bases, J lost 0 bases, and 3 bases stayed unmatched. DNA for the CDR3: TGTGCCAGCAGGCGGACTAGCGACTCCTACAATGAGCAGTTCTTC. Protein sequence: CASRRTSDSYNEQFF. The full variable domain, rest sourced from reference TRBV7-2 and TRBJ2-1, is GAGVSQSPSNKVTEKGKDVELRCDPISGHTALYWYRQSLGQGLEFLIYFQGNSAPDKSGLPSDRFSAERTGGSVSTLTIQRTQQEDSAVYLCASRRTSDSYNEQFFGPGTRLTVL.

In this sample, this clone turned up a few times. This chain joins TRBV2 and TRBJ2-3; TRBD2 matches at 7 bases. The length of the CDR3 is 14 residues. Germline values: CDR1 SNHLY, CDR2 FYNNEI. Losses at the gene ends were 10 bases for V and 5 bases for J; bases not matched to a gene: 12. The CDR3 nucleotides are TGTGCCACCCCCCCAGCGGGGAGAGGAGATACGCAGTATTTT. Its protein product is CATPPAGRGDTQYF.

This clone has a handful of counts. CDR3 DNA sequence: TGTGCCTGGAGTGTAGTTCCTAGCGGGGAGCTGTTTTTT. Its protein is CAWSVVPSGELFF. The chain is built from TRBV30 and TRBJ2-2; D is unresolved. Trimming removed 0 bases at V and 7 bases at J, with 9 bases between. This CDR3 spans 13 amino acids. CDR1 and CDR2 from the germline V gene are GTSNPN and SVGIG (reference sequence). Drawing the rest from reference TRBV30 and TRBJ2-2, the complete variable domain is SQTIHQWPATLVQPVGSPLSLECTVEGTSNPNLYWYRQAAGRGLQLLFYSVGIGQISSEVPQNLSASRPQDRQFILSSKKLLLSDSGFYLCAWSVVPSGELFFGEGSRLTVL.

This clone was detected only a few times. The chain has TRBV25-1 and TRBJ2-1, with 10 bases that match TRBD1. Germline CDR1 is MGHDK and CDR2 is SYGVNS. The trim removed 3 bases at V and 11 bases at J, leaving 7 bases unmatched. This CDR3 has 14 residues. The CDR3, as DNA: TGTGCCAGCAGTGAGGACAGGGGGTCCCCTAAGCAGTTCTTC. Protein: CASSEDRGSPKQFF.

The chain joins TRBV5-4 to TRBJ2-1; tentatively, D is TRBD2 (6 bases). Looked up from germline, CDR1 is SGHNT and CDR2 is YYREEE (reference sequence). V was trimmed by 5 bases and J by 8 bases, leaving 26 bases between them. The CDR3 is made up of 17 amino acids. The CDR3 nucleotides read TGTGCCAGCAGTGGGACTGCTCCATCCCCCTCCCTGGATGAGCAGTTCTTC. It is translated as CASSGTAPSPSLDEQFF.

V gene TRBV9 combines with J gene TRBJ2-3; 9 positions match TRBD2. The CDR3 has 15 residues. V lost 4 bases and J lost 0; bases outside the gene matches: 3. The V gene's germline CDR1 is SGDLS and CDR2 YYNGEE. The CDR3 protein is CASSFSGGSTDTQYF. CDR3 DNA: TGTGCCAGCAGCTTTAGCGGGGGAAGCACAGATACGCAGTATTTT.

The V and J genes are TRBV28 and TRBJ1-1; D remains unclear. The CDR3 covers 12 residues. Germline CDR1 MDHEN, CDR2 SYDVKM. V gave up 3 bases and J gave up 6 bases, with 8 bases separating them. CDR3 coding DNA: TGTGCCAGCAGTTTTAGAGTATCTGAAGCTTTCTTT. This encodes CASSFRVSEAFF.

Here the CDR3 DNA reads TGTGCCAGCAGCTTGGGACTAGCGTTTAGCTCCTACAATGAGCAGTTCTTC. Its translation is CASSLGLAFSSYNEQFF. V and J are TRBV5-6 and TRBJ2-1; the match to TRBD2 covers 8 bases. Germline V gives CDR1 SGHDT, CDR2 YYEEEE. CDR3 length: 17 residues. With 0 bases clipped from V and 0 bases from J, the junction kept 5 bases outside the gene matches.

The chain has TRBV27 and TRBJ1-4; 7 nucleotides agree with TRBD1. Losses at the gene ends were 5 bases for V and 11 bases for J; bases not matched to a gene: 11. Germline V gene lookup returns CDR1 MNHEY and CDR2 SMNVEV (reference sequence). The CDR3 covers 14 residues. Here the CDR3 reads CASSQRPGGRKLFF. CDR3 nucleotide sequence: TGTGCCAGCAGTCAACGCCCAGGGGGGCGGAAACTGTTTTTT.

J is TRBJ1-1 and V is TRBV28, with 9 bases aligning to TRBD1. Looked up from germline, CDR1 is MDHEN and CDR2 is SYDVKM. After removal of 6 bases from V and 6 bases from J, the junction contained 14 bases not matched to a gene. This CDR3 spans 16 amino acids. The DNA of the CDR3 is TGTGCCAGCAGCCTCATCCCGGGACAGGGTGGCGCTGAAGCTTTCTTT. This codes for CASSLIPGQGGAEAFF.

The sample holds a few counts of this clone. This chain links TRBV14 with TRBJ1-4, with TRBD1 matching over 8 bases. Germline loops: CDR1 SGHDN, CDR2 FVKESK. V dropped 4 bases and J dropped 5; count of bases not matched to a gene: 3. The CDR3 spans 14 residues. The CDR3 sequence is CASSPRDRNEKLFF. In DNA, the CDR3 is TGTGCCAGCAGCCCTAGGGACAGGAATGAAAAACTGTTTTTT. Drawing the rest from reference TRBV14 and TRBJ1-4, the complete variable domain is EAGVTQFPSHSVIEKGQTVTLRCDPISGHDNLYWYRRVMGKEIKFLLHFVKESKQDESGMPNNRFLAERTGGTYSTLKVQPAELEDSGVYFCASSPRDRNEKLFFGSGTQLSVL.

This clone was observed a handful of times. The J gene is TRBJ1-4, the V gene TRBV7-9, with 10 bases identical to TRBD1. This CDR3 spans 14 amino acids. V lost 3 bases and J lost 7; bases outside the gene matches: 2. In germline, CDR1 is SEHNR, CDR2 FQNEAQ (reference sequence). CDR3 DNA sequence: TGTGCCAGCAGCTTGACAGGGGGCCTTGAAAAACTGTTTTTT. Amino acids: CASSLTGGLEKLFF.

This clone occurred a few times. This sequence joins TRBV25-1 and TRBJ1-2; D unresolved. The CDR3 length is 13 residues. The germline gives CDR1 MGHDK, CDR2 SYGVNS. Trimming pared 5 bases from V and 5 bases from J, leaving 12 bases between. The CDR3 DNA follows: TGTGCCAGCAGTCTCGGGGTAGGGTATGGCTACACCTTC. Translating gives CASSLGVGYGYTF.

The V and J genes are TRBV7-2 and TRBJ2-5; TRBD2 aligns across 8 bases. The germline V gene encodes CDR1 SGHTA and CDR2 FQGNSA. The V and J ends lost 2 bases and 5 bases, in that order; junction bases with no gene match: 4. The CDR3 has 14 residues. The CDR3 nucleotides read TGTGCCAGCAGCTTAAGCGGGAGTGGGGAGACCCAGTACTTC. It yields the protein CASSLSGSGETQYF. Using reference TRBV7-2 and TRBJ2-5 for the parts outside the CDR3, the full variable domain is GAGVSQSPSNKVTEKGKDVELRCDPISGHTALYWYRQSLGQGLEFLIYFQGNSAPDKSGLPSDRFSAERTGGSVSTLTIQRTQQEDSAVYLCASSLSGSGETQYFGPGTRLLVL.

The chain has TRBV5-4 and TRBJ2-5; a possible D gene is TRBD2 (5 bases). CDR3 length: 14 amino acids. CDR1 SGHNT and CDR2 YYREEE come from the germline V gene (reference sequence). Deletions cut 0 bases from V and 1 base from J, with 7 bases between. The chain's CDR3 is CASSLGGGQETQYF. CDR3 nucleotides: TGTGCCAGCAGCTTGGGAGGAGGCCAAGAGACCCAGTACTTC. The variable domain in full, with the rest retrieved from reference TRBV5-4 and TRBJ2-5, is ETGVTQSPTHLIKTRGQQVTLRCSSQSGHNTVSWYQQALGQGPQFIFQYYREEENGRGNFPPRFSGLQFPNYSSELNVNALELDDSALYLCASSLGGGQETQYFGPGTRLLVL.

The genes are TRBV28 and TRBJ2-1, with D perhaps matching TRBD2 (6 bases). CDR1 is MDHEN, CDR2 SYDVKM, per germline. The CDR3 extends over 14 amino acids. The germline V and J ends were trimmed by 5 bases and 5 bases, with 13 bases remaining between them. As DNA, the CDR3 is TGTGCCAGCAGTAGGAGGGGTCGGCACAATGAGCAGTTCTTC. Protein sequence: CASSRRGRHNEQFF.

This clone has just a few counts. This sample includes further DNA sequences coding for the same CDR3. The rearrangement joins TRBV5-1 to TRBJ2-3; 11 nucleotides match TRBD2. Germline V lookup: CDR1 SGHRS, CDR2 YFSETQ. This CDR3 has 15 residues. Unmatched junction bases numbered 5, after V lost 6 bases and J lost 2 bases. CDR3 protein: CASTTSGGPTDTQYF. DNA of the CDR3: TGCGCCAGCACCACTAGCGGGGGACCCACAGATACGCAGTATTTT.

The V gene is TRBV7-9, the J gene TRBJ2-7, with TRBD1 identical over 8 bases. Losses at the gene ends were 4 bases for V and 2 bases for J; bases not matched to a gene: 10. Germline V gives CDR1 SEHNR, CDR2 FQNEAQ (reference sequence). CDR3 length equals 16 residues. The CDR3 sequence is CASSYPRDRPTYEQYF. The DNA for the CDR3 is TGTGCCAGCAGCTACCCCCGGGACAGGCCGACCTACGAGCAGTACTTC.

CDR3 residues: CASSLGSPGIGGWYF. For the CDR3, the DNA is TGTGCCAGCAGCTTGGGTTCCCCCGGGATCGGCGGGTGGTACTTC. The gene calls are TRBV5-4 and TRBJ2-7, with D possibly TRBD2 on 5 matching bases. This CDR3 comprises 15 residues. V lost 0 bases to trimming and J lost 12 bases, with 22 bases between them. Per the germline V gene, CDR1 is SGHNT and CDR2 is YYREEE (reference sequence).

The chain uses TRBV27 and TRBJ1-4; no definite D call. Germline V gene sequence: CDR1 MNHEY, CDR2 SMNVEV (reference sequence). Deletions cut 3 bases from V and 1 base from J, with 6 bases between. This CDR3 comprises 14 residues. CDR3 amino acids: CASSFHGTNEKLFF. For the CDR3, the DNA is TGTGCCAGCAGTTTTCACGGAACTAATGAAAAACTGTTTTTT.

A few counts support this clone. This sequence joins TRBV2 and TRBJ2-1, with TRBD2 matching over 13 bases. The CDR3 runs to 17 residues. V gave up 6 bases and J gave up 1 base; unmatched junction bases: 6. Germline V gene data show CDR1 as SNHLY and CDR2 as FYNNEI. CDR3 residues: CASRTSGGAESYNEQFF. CDR3 DNA: TGTGCCAGCAGAACTAGCGGGGGGGCTGAGTCCTACAATGAGCAGTTCTTC.

The rearrangement joins TRBV5-4 to TRBJ2-1; D remains ambiguous. V was pared by 0 bases and J by 2 bases, with 9 bases between. In germline, CDR1 is SGHNT, CDR2 YYREEE (reference sequence). The CDR3 extends over 15 amino acids. CDR3 bases: TGTGCCAGCAGCTTGGGCGGAATAACCTACAATGAGCAGTTCTTC. This gives the protein CASSLGGITYNEQFF.

Only a few counts were recorded for this clone. The V gene is TRBV18, the J gene TRBJ2-7; D may be TRBD2 (5 bases). The CDR3 covers 14 residues. V lost 3 bases to trimming and J lost 5 bases, with 14 bases between them. Looked up from germline, CDR1 is KGHSH and CDR2 is LQKENI. The CDR3 sequence is CASSPAMSGNEQYF. The CDR3 DNA reads as TGTGCCAGCTCACCTGCTATGTCCGGGAACGAGCAGTACTTC.

V and J are TRBV2 and TRBJ2-3; D gene uncertain. The CDR3 extends over 13 amino acids. V was pared by 4 bases and J by 6 bases, with 11 bases between. Germline CDR1 SNHLY, CDR2 FYNNEI. In DNA form, the CDR3 reads TGTGCCAGCAGTGCCCCGATCAGGGATACGCAGTATTTT. Its translation: CASSAPIRDTQYF. The complete variable domain, with remaining parts taken from reference TRBV2 and TRBJ2-3, reads EPEVTQTPSHQVTQMGQEVILRCVPISNHLYFYWYRQILGQKVEFLVSFYNNEISEKSEIFDDQFSVERPDGSNFTLKIRSTKLEDSAMYFCASSAPIRDTQYFGPGTRLTVL.

The V gene is TRBV30, the J gene TRBJ2-6; no reliable D call. The CDR3 spans 12 residues. V was shortened by 4 bases and J by 4 bases, with 5 bases between the two germline ends. CDR1 is GTSNPN and CDR2 is SVGIG in the germline V gene (reference sequence). CDR3 protein: CAWTMGANVLTF. For the CDR3, the DNA is TGTGCCTGGACCATGGGGGCCAACGTCCTGACTTTC. Supplemented by reference TRBV30 and TRBJ2-6, the full variable domain reads SQTIHQWPATLVQPVGSPLSLECTVEGTSNPNLYWYRQAAGRGLQLLFYSVGIGQISSEVPQNLSASRPQDRQFILSSKKLLLSDSGFYLCAWTMGANVLTFGAGSRLTVL.

This rearrangement joins TRBV6-5 to TRBJ1-2; 9 bases fit TRBD1. CDR1 and CDR2 (germline): MNHEY, SVGAGI. V dropped 10 bases and J dropped 6; count of bases not matched to a gene: 15. This CDR3 comprises 15 residues. The CDR3 reads CATHMRGTGYHGYTF. In DNA form, the CDR3 reads TGTGCCACACATATGAGGGGGACAGGGTATCATGGCTACACCTTC.

This clone appeared once. CDR3 nucleotide sequence: TGTGCCAGCAGTGGGCGGCCGAGGACTGAAGCTTTCTTT. It is translated as CASSGRPRTEAFF. The chain is built from TRBV2 and TRBJ1-1, with D uncertain. This CDR3 is built from 13 residues. Germline loops: CDR1 SNHLY, CDR2 FYNNEI. The V and J ends lost 4 bases and 5 bases respectively, with 11 bases between them.